The source of this T cell receptor beta chain is a study of T-cell reconstitution after alpha-beta-depleted transplantation in children. Unique molecular identifiers were incorporated into the prepared TCRbeta library. One entry per CDR3 protein results from TCRdb running MiXCR on the PCR reads. The sample holds about 440,000 distinct CDR3 sequences, over 40% seen once. There are 15 residues in the CDR3. CDR1 is ENHRY and CDR2 is SYGVKD in the germline V gene. V shed 5 bases and J 7 bases; nucleotides not matched to a gene: 6. Study results and caveats: Expanded clones from the graft, numbering several hundred, reportedly supplied alpha-beta T cells about two months after transplant. By one year post-transplant, T-cell counts and diversity largely arose from T cells that were newly produced.

This clonotype was observed at least ten times. The target antigen is unknown. The chain couples TRBV10-3 to TRBJ2-1; 12 nucleotides match TRBD2. The specimen comprised PBMCs, sampled before TCRalphabeta/CD19-depleted stem cell transplant. This sequence was found in a girl aged 2-9 years with aplastic anemia, due to receive a stem cell transplant. The CDR3 region has the DNA TGTGCCATCAGTCCGGGACTAGCGGGTAATAATGAGCAGTTCTTC. Translating gives CAISPGLAGNNEQFF.